These T cell receptor beta chains were read from a single sample in a study of blood T cell repertoires in COVID-19. The protocol was immunoSEQ multiplex PCR, while the TCRdb copy is restricted to in-frame clones and leaves out a portion. The table includes some 160,000 clones, 75% to 85% detected once. Sequences were obtained from PBMCs or T cells enriched from blood (not recorded which). Receptor source: a woman aged 55-69 years who had recovered from COVID-19. Both conserved end residues are part of each CDR3. The D gene is left open where the match is weak. Rows may omit the clone size; those that give it use once, few, many or a size class.

CDR3 protein	CDR3 DNA	V gene	J gene	D gene	clone size
CASSSGTGRGLNTEAFF	TGTGCCAGTAGTTCCGGGACAGGGAGGGGTCTGAACACTGAAGCTTTCTTT	TRBV19	TRBJ1-1	TRBD1	-
CASSTQFEAFF	TGTGCCAGCAGTACGCAGTTTGAAGCTTTCTTT	TRBV12-3/TRBV12-4	TRBJ1-1	-	-
CASSMTGADFTDTQYF	TGTGCCAGTAGTATGACAGGGGCGGATTTCACAGATACGCAGTATTTT	TRBV19	TRBJ2-3	TRBD1	-
CASALNPGQGSGYTF	TGTGCTAGTGCACTAAATCCGGGACAGGGCTCTGGCTACACCTTC	TRBV12-5	TRBJ1-2	TRBD1	-
CASSPRGRAWDNEQFF	TGTGCCAGCAGCCCGAGGGGGCGGGCCTGGGACAATGAGCAGTTCTTC	TRBV9	TRBJ2-1	TRBD1	-
CASSLEVASDTQYF	TGTGCCAGCAGCTTAGAGGTAGCTTCAGATACGCAGTATTTT	TRBV7-2	TRBJ2-3	-	-
CSVGGENEKLFF	TGCAGCGTAGGGGGAGAAAATGAAAAACTGTTTTTT	TRBV29-1	TRBJ1-4	-	-
CASSYATGSAETQYF	TGCGCCAGCAGCTACGCGACAGGGTCTGCAGAGACCCAGTACTTC	TRBV5-1	TRBJ2-5	TRBD1	-
CASSIAENQPQHF	TGTGCCAGTAGTATCGCGGAGAATCAGCCCCAGCATTTT	TRBV19	TRBJ1-5	-	-
CASSQDRETQYF	TGCGCCAGCAGCCAAGATCGGGAGACCCAGTACTTC	TRBV4-1	TRBJ2-5	-	-
CASSLSGAGANVLTF	TGTGCCAGCAGCTTGTCAGGGGCTGGGGCCAACGTCCTGACTTTC	TRBV5-6	TRBJ2-6	-	few
CASSLADSYLTNTIYF	TGTGCCAGCAGCTTAGCGGACAGCTACTTGACAAACACCATATATTTT	TRBV7-2	TRBJ1-3	-	-
CASSLIPPTGQAFF	TGTGCCAGCAGTTTAATTCCCCCGACAGGCCAAGCTTTCTTT	TRBV27	TRBJ1-1	-	few
CASINLDREGDTQYF	TGTGCCAGCATAAATCTGGACAGGGAGGGAGATACGCAGTATTTT	TRBV2	TRBJ2-3	-	-
CASSLSGLNEKLFF	TGTGCCAGCAGTTTATCAGGACTTAATGAAAAACTGTTTTTT	TRBV27	TRBJ1-4	-	few
CASSVRGQTNEKLFF	TGTGCCAGTAGTGTCAGGGGGCAGACTAATGAAAAACTGTTTTTT	TRBV19	TRBJ1-4	TRBD1	-
CASSRTALNTEAFF	TGTGCCAGCAGCCGGACAGCTTTGAACACTGAAGCTTTCTTT	TRBV11-1	TRBJ1-1	-	-
CASSYGPQGYLQFF	TGTGCCAGCAGTTACGGCCCTCAGGGCTACCTCCAGTTCTTC	TRBV6-5	TRBJ2-1	-	-
CASSLALSDTEAFF	TGTGCCAGCAGCTTGGCCCTGTCCGACACTGAAGCTTTCTTT	TRBV5-8	TRBJ1-1	-	-
CASKGATGSVLRTYNEQFF	TGTGCCAGTAAAGGCGCGACAGGGTCTGTCCTTAGGACCTACAATGAGCAGTTCTTC	TRBV19	TRBJ2-1	TRBD1	-
CASSPGQGENYGYTF	TGTGCCAGCAGCCCAGGACAGGGGGAGAACTATGGCTACACCTTC	TRBV4-2	TRBJ1-2	TRBD1	-
CASSSRKQGAVGNTEAFF	TGTGCCAGCAGCTCCCGCAAACAGGGGGCTGTGGGGAACACTGAAGCTTTCTTT	TRBV11-2	TRBJ1-1	TRBD1	-
CASGLVLAGAGNEQFF	TGTGCTAGTGGTTTGGTGTTGGCGGGGGCTGGCAATGAGCAGTTCTTC	TRBV12-5	TRBJ2-1	-	-
CASSLAAGPLNAQYF	TGTGCCAGCAGCTTAGCGGCGGGACCGCTAAACGCGCAGTACTTC	TRBV7-2	TRBJ2-7	-	-
CASSETEAGANVLTF	TGTGCCAGCAGTGAAACCGAGGCTGGGGCCAACGTCCTGACTTTC	TRBV6-1	TRBJ2-6	-	-
CASTIQGAQSPLHF	TGTGCCAGTACCATACAGGGGGCACAGTCACCCCTCCACTTT	TRBV19	TRBJ1-6	TRBD1	-
CASSVAPGSSDTQYF	TGTGCCAGCAGCGTAGCTCCGGGATCATCCGATACGCAGTATTTT	TRBV9	TRBJ2-3	-	-
CASSPIGQGPGYTF	TGTGCCAGCAGCCCCATCGGGCAGGGCCCTGGCTACACCTTC	TRBV3-1/TRBV3-2	TRBJ1-2	-	few
CASRYWAVFNDSPLHF	TGTGCCAGCCGGTACTGGGCCGTATTTAATGATTCACCCCTCCACTTT	TRBV2	TRBJ1-6	-	-
CASSLGGAGGSGEQFF	TGTGCCAGCAGCTTGGGAGGAGCGGGGGGTTCTGGTGAGCAGTTCTTC	TRBV5-4	TRBJ2-1	TRBD2	-
CASSPGQGGLEETQYF	TGTGCCAGTAGTCCCGGACAGGGAGGCTTAGAAGAGACCCAGTACTTC	TRBV19	TRBJ2-5	TRBD1	-
CASSVGQGPYGYTF	TGTGCCAGCAGCGTAGGACAGGGCCCGTATGGCTACACCTTC	TRBV9	TRBJ1-2	TRBD1	-
CASSEGSGRVYTF	TGTGCCAGCAGTGAGGGCTCCGGCAGGGTCTACACCTTC	TRBV6-1	TRBJ1-2	-	-
CASSRRTPSSGNTIYF	TGTGCCAGCAGCCGCCGTACACCCAGCTCTGGAAACACCATATATTTT	TRBV7-9	TRBJ1-3	-	-
CASSEGTSYQETQYF	TGTGCCAGCAGCGAGGGGACTTCGTACCAAGAGACCCAGTACTTC	TRBV11-3	TRBJ2-5	-	-
CAWQGYSDEQYF	TGTGCCTGGCAGGGGTATAGCGACGAGCAGTACTTC	TRBV30	TRBJ2-7	-	once
CASSFSAGRPYYGYTF	TGTGCCAGCAGTTTCTCTGCAGGCCGGCCTTACTATGGCTACACCTTC	TRBV27	TRBJ1-2	-	-